This T cell receptor (beta chain) is from a study of cytomegalovirus exposure and HLA in healthy donors. Study details: An early data release held some 85 million unique TCRs from HLA-typed donors. Whole-study findings and limits: In vitro experiments confirmed that a few CMV-associated chains were specific for CMV antigens. Fewer N-insertions (relative to the roughly 700-donor mean) were reportedly seen in an Asian-associated ancestry cluster in a later analysis.

13 Jbeta primers and 60 Vbeta primers were used for the PCR. How the authors handled the data: A follow-up analysis tallied 86 million or so unique TCR beta chains, about 11 million shared. Only in-frame clones appear in the TCRdb table, and some are missing; sequencing was by immunoSEQ multiplex PCR. V, J and clone size are taken as reported in that table, and D and trimming were inferred from the DNA itself. This sample has about 140,000 clones, with around 80% found just once. For this clone: Its antigen is as yet unknown.

Sequencing was done on a sample of PBMCs. The origin of this receptor is a man aged 18 to 29 in good health and CMV-seropositive.

The CDR3 DNA is TGTGCCAGCAGTGAAGGAATTGGGCGTGGCAGCTACACCTTC. Translating gives CASSEGIGRGSYTF. The V and J genes are TRBV6-1 and TRBJ1-2, with D hard to call. The germline V gene encodes CDR1 MNHNS and CDR2 SASEGT. CDR3 length: 14 residues. V gave up 1 base and J gave up 9 bases, with 15 bases separating them.